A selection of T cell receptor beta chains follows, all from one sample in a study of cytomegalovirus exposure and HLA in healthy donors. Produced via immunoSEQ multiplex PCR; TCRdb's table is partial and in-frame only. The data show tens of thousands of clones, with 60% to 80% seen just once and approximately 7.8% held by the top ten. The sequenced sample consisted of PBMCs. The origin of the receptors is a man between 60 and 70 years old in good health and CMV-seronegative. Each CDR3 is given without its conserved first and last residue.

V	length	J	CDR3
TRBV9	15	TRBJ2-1	ASSVVAGGRSYNEQF
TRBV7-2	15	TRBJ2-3	ASSLVGRGFQGDTQY
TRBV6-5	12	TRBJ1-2	ASLTGTGGFGYT
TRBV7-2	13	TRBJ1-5	ASSLEQTVNQPQH
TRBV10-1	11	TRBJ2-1	ASSELTENEQF
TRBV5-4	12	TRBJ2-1	ASSLVIAGNEQF
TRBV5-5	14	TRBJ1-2	ASSLAQGNLADGYT
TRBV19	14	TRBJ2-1	ASRARAEDYYNEQF
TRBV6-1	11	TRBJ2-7	ASSADSRYEQY
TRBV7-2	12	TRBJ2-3	ASSLQGARGTQY
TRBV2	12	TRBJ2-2	ASGTWRATGELF
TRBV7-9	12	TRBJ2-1	ASSQTSYLNEQF
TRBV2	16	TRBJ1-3	ASSGRTGTQASGNTIY
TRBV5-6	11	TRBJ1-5	ASSGGVNQPQH
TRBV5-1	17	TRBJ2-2	ASSSTIYYTPEGTGELF
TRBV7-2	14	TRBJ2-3	ASSPGRTSGEDTQY
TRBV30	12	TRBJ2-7	AWKRTGGSYEQY